This TCR beta chain derives from a study of cytomegalovirus exposure and HLA in healthy donors. The J segment lost 1 base and the V segment lost 0 bases, leaving 6 bases of the junction unmatched. The CDR3 spans 16 residues. In germline, CDR1 is SGHRS, CDR2 YFSETQ. PCR was performed using 60 Vbeta and 13 Jbeta primers. Measured with immunoSEQ multiplex PCR; TCRdb has only the in-frame clones, and not every one. The table includes 120,000 to 150,000 clones, roughly 79% detected once. Sequenced input: PBMCs. This chain joins TRBV5-1 and TRBJ1-2; 7 bases map to TRBD1. This clonotype was sampled from a male donor in good health and CMV-seronegative. This CDR3 is CASSLVTGAYNYGYTF. The CDR3 DNA reads as TGCGCCAGCAGCTTGGTCACAGGGGCTTATAACTATGGCTACACCTTC.